This T cell receptor beta chain appears in the sequencing data of a study of blood T cell repertoires in COVID-19. Study background: Material from acute and convalescent COVID-19 was sourced from the United States, Italy and Spain. PBMCs, B-cell-depleted T cells, or T cells provided the cDNA or gDNA that made up the material.

In the original processing: Cell counts per sample came from amplifying reference gene primers. Assay: immunoSEQ multiplex PCR; the TCRdb copy retains only in-frame clones and omits some. That table supplies the V and J calls and clone size; D and trimming were determined from the DNA. The sample has 120,000 or so clones, 87% seen once. Germline V gene sequence: CDR1 LNHDA, CDR2 SQIVND (reference sequence). The length of the CDR3 is 16 residues. J gave up 7 bases and V 6 bases, and 6 bases lay outside the gene matches. Material: peripheral blood. The clonotype comes from a woman aged 55-69 years with acute or convalescent COVID-19. V gene TRBV19 combines with J gene TRBJ2-1; 16 bases fit TRBD2. The CDR3 is CASRSPGLAGGNEQFF. The CDR3 DNA reads as TGTGCCAGTAGGTCACCGGGACTAGCGGGAGGGAATGAGCAGTTCTTC.